The rows below give T cell receptor beta chains drawn from one sample of a study of shared clonotypes between healthy human individuals. Generated by immunoSEQ multiplex PCR, the TCRdb table keeps only in-frame clones and is missing some. The table lists about 1.1 million clones, approximately 77% of them singletons. The sample taken for sequencing was memory CD4+ T cells from PBMCs. Receptors were obtained from a man aged 18 to 30 in good health. Some clones in this sample may be carry-over from other donors' samples. Each CDR3 is given without its conserved first and last residue.

CDR3 protein: ASSLRVNTGELF; V gene: TRBV7-8; J gene: TRBJ2-2
CDR3 protein: ASSASRGRASTDTQY; V gene: TRBV7-9; J gene: TRBJ2-3
CDR3 protein: ASSQDRGTEAF; V gene: TRBV4-3; J gene: TRBJ1-1
CDR3 protein: ASSWAGQLSDTQY; V gene: TRBV9; J gene: TRBJ2-3
CDR3 protein: ASSLVGASTDTQY; V gene: TRBV5-1; J gene: TRBJ2-3
CDR3 protein: ASSPRQGGYEQY; V gene: TRBV11-1; J gene: TRBJ2-7
CDR3 protein: ASQKWAGYEKLF; V gene: TRBV28; J gene: TRBJ1-4
CDR3 protein: ASSPTSGKGGDTQY; V gene: TRBV7-9; J gene: TRBJ2-3
CDR3 protein: ASSPTRTEAF; V gene: TRBV7-3; J gene: TRBJ1-1
CDR3 protein: SVGGRGNNEKLF; V gene: TRBV29-1; J gene: TRBJ1-4
CDR3 protein: ASSGTRNTEAF; V gene: TRBV4-2; J gene: TRBJ1-1
CDR3 protein: TSSRIGREDQETQY; V gene: TRBV1; J gene: TRBJ2-5
CDR3 protein: AWRPTANTEAF; V gene: TRBV30; J gene: TRBJ1-1
CDR3 protein: ASSTSGGLYNEQF; V gene: TRBV2; J gene: TRBJ2-1
CDR3 protein: ASRVDGNYGYT; V gene: TRBV28; J gene: TRBJ1-2
CDR3 protein: ASSLGQGANSPLH; V gene: TRBV5-6; J gene: TRBJ1-6